The source of this T cell receptor beta chain is a study of regulatory T cells in long-lasting Graves disease (dated by TCRdb to about 2021). About the study as a whole: Patients with newly diagnosed Graves' disease had been on antithyroid drugs for under 3 months. Persistent Graves' disease patients were compared with newly diagnosed Graves' disease patients by peripheral blood TCR sequencing and RNA sequencing. The study took place in China and was registered as a clinical trial. A total of approximately 35 samples were covered by TCR sequencing, comprising around 13 persistent and about 20 newly diagnosed Graves' disease patients. What the authors observed across the whole study: The authors noted that the small sample size was a limitation that may lower accuracy. TRBV28, TRBJ1-2 and TRBJ2-5 were preferentially used in persistent disease, while TRBV20-1 and TRBJ2-1 were favored in newly diagnosed disease. Lower TCR Shannon entropy and fewer highly expanded clones were observed in persistent Graves' disease patients than in newly diagnosed patients, which suggested clonal expansion. Patients with persistent disease shared more public clonotypes (approximately 2,500) than newly diagnosed patients did (nearly 1,000). Because the primary lesion, thyroid tissue, could not be accessed, the study looked at peripheral blood alone. Sequencing and analysis were restricted to the TCR beta chain.

Library preparation was by multiplex PCR. The instrument was an Illumina HiSeq 4000. TCR beta libraries were built with iRepertoire HTBI primers and Arm-PCR amplification of CDR3 regions. Before sequencing, the PCR products went through gel purification. Per the source publication's procedure: A total of some 65 TRBV and approximately 13 TRBJ segments were identified across samples and were used for gene usage analysis of CDR3 amino acid clonotypes. Filtered high-quality paired reads were merged into contigs using COPE and FqMerger. Contigs were aligned with BLAST to IMGT TRBV, TRBD and TRBJ reference genes, and CDR3 was defined per IMGT. Highly expanded clones were defined as clonotypes with a frequency above 0.1%. Shannon entropy was used to measure repertoire diversity, and the Gini coefficient was used to measure V-J evenness. A clonotype found in more than one individual was treated as public. TCRdb handled the public reads itself, with Q25 trimming in fastp and clone calling in MiXCR, and kept productive beta chains. All rows with the same CDR3 protein become a single entry with the most common DNA and genes. What appears here as the V and J calls and clone size reflects TCRdb's work, not the paper's. The sample contains roughly 560,000 distinct CDR3 sequences, approximately 12% of them found a single time. Together, the top ten hold around 10% of the sample.

Per the germline V gene (reference sequence), MNHEY is the CDR1 and SMNVEV is the CDR2. The CDR3 spans 14 residues, from the cysteine through the phenylalanine. Kept here is only the CDR3 DNA, which spans 42 bases and is read in frame from base 1. The germline V and J ends show losses of 6 bases and 12 bases respectively, and no gene match explains 11 bases of the junction. This clonotype was detected many times. The specificity of this receptor is unknown. No per-base quality is available; no much larger clone lies one base away. Per the publication, the time point label means: newly diagnosed GD, antithyroid drugs for less than 3 months. For both TCR sequencing and RNA sequencing, RNA was extracted from PBMCs in TRIzol. The diagnosis of Graves' disease was made according to American Thyroid Association guidelines. Patients for the study were recruited at an endocrinology department in Xi'an, China. From each patient, 7.5 to 10 milliliters of peripheral blood was collected into an EDTA anticoagulant tube. Ficoll Paque Plus density gradient separation was used to isolate PBMCs, and no further T cell sorting was performed. An Agilent 2100 Bioanalyzer and agarose gel were used to check RNA quality, and a NanoDrop 2000 was used to measure RNA concentration.

The same data also went into a second study, on T cells in Graves' hyperthyroidism and ophthalmopathy. The second study's authors report: A patient counted as having stable Graves' hyperthyroidism if no progression to ophthalmopathy occurred over 18 months of follow-up. Hyperthyroidism patients were newly diagnosed, had a disease duration of under 2 months, and were aged 18 to 65 years. Patients with uncontrolled infections, other autoimmune diseases, pregnancy or lactation were excluded. Diagnoses were based on clinical symptoms, serum thyroxine and TRAb, thyroid ultrasound and orbital computed tomography. The TCR CDR3 was subjected to a first round of RT-PCR using the HTBI primer set and the Qiagen OneStep RT-PCR kit. Blood samples also contained most of the expanded thyroid clonotypes (frequency above 0.001), which suggests that blood repertoires may reflect thyroid immune responses. Ophthalmopathy was separated from stable hyperthyroidism by a 13 V-J signature model, with approximately 89% sensitivity and roughly 81% specificity obtained in cross-validation and 80%/75% obtained in testing. During validation, the model predicted progression to ophthalmopathy a median of approximately 7 months ahead of onset, with more than 60% sensitivity and less than 85% specificity. A discovery cohort of about a hundred patients, 43 with Graves' ophthalmopathy and 57 with stable Graves' hyperthyroidism, was used to find distinguishing TCR V-J signatures. Whether ophthalmopathy could be predicted prospectively was tested in an independent validation cohort made up of under 20 hyperthyroidism patients plus 17 patients who later progressed to ophthalmopathy. The approximately 90 discovery patients were divided at random into training and test sets in a 7:3 ratio. In addition, the study compared T-cell repertoires in thyroid tissue and in blood from about six Graves' hyperthyroidism patients. After sampling, hyperthyroidism patients received methimazole starting at 30 mg daily, and ophthalmopathy patients received high-dose intravenous methylprednisolone. Libraries were constructed in a second round of multiplex PCR, after which size selection and purification were performed. Libraries were sequenced paired-end with 100 bp reads on an Illumina HiSeq2000. Raw data were processed with SOAPnuke, discarding reads with adapters, uncalled bases, mean Phred below 15, or no exact constant-primer or identifier match. High-quality paired reads were merged using COPE v1.2.5, and each unique nucleotide sequence was defined as a clonotype. Clonotypes were aligned to IMGT TRBV, TRBD and TRBJ reference segments using MiTCR v1.1. The analysis was restricted to V-J combinations with a frequency above 0.0001, which together covered just over 99% of the repertoires. The TCS score was defined as F50 (clonal expansion) divided by E x V (chaos), with BLOSUM62-based TCRdist calculated between CDR3 peptides within each V-J. Welch's t-statistics and random forest reduced approximately 520 V-J features to around 14, which were used in a naive Bayes classifier (R e1071). No statistical method was used to set the sample size in advance, and investigators knew the group allocation. The paper reports TCR Vbeta CDR3 sequencing of roughly 140 peripheral blood samples: 40 to 45 ophthalmopathy, 75 to 80 hyperthyroidism and around 17 progressor patients.

The source of this sequence is a woman younger than 45 with Graves disease. Donor details come from another sample of the same person, matched by shared clones. The chain uses TRBV27 and TRBJ1-6; 7 of the junction bases match TRBD1. Sequencing was performed on peripheral blood mononuclear cells (PBMCs), taken at new diagnosis, from a patient treated with antithyroid drugs. At the DNA level, the sequence is TGTGCCAGCAGAACCGGGACAGAATTCAAACCCCTCCACTTT. This codes for CASRTGTEFKPLHF.